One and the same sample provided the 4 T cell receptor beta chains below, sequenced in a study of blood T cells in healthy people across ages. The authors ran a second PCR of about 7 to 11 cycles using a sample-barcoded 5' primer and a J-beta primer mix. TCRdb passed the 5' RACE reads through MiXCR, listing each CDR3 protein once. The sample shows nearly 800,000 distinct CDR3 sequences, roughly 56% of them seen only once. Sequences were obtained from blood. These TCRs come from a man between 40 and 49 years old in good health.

CDR3 residues: CASSQAGRLNEQFF. CDR3 in DNA: TGTGCCAGCAGCCAAGCAGGGAGACTAAATGAGCAGTTCTTC. The V gene is TRBV14, the J gene TRBJ2-1, with D perhaps assigned TRBD1 or TRBD2 (5 bases each). Germline CDR1 is SGHDN and CDR2 is FVKESK. The CDR3 loop spans 14 amino acids. V was trimmed by 1 base and J by 7 bases, leaving 11 bases between them.

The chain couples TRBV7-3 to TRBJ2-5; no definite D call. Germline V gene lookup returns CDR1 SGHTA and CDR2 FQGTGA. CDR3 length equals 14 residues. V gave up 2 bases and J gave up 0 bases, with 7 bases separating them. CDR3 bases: TGTGCCAGCAGCTTATCGGTGAACCAAGAGACCCAGTACTTC. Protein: CASSLSVNQETQYF.

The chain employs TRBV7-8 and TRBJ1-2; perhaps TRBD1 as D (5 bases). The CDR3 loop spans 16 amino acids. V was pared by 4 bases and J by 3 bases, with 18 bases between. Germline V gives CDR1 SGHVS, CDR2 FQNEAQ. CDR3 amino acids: CASSSGGEPAYYGYTF. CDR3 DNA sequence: TGTGCCAGCAGCTCAGGAGGGGAACCCGCCTACTATGGCTACACCTTC.

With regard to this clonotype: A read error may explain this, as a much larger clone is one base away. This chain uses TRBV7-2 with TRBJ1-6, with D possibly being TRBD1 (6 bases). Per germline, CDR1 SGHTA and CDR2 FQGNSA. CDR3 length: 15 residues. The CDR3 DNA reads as TGTGACAGCAGCCCAGAACAGGGTCCCAATTCACCCCTCCACTTT. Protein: CDSSPEQGPNSPLHF.